Following are 25 T cell receptor beta chains from one sample sequenced in a study of blood T cell repertoires in COVID-19. The protocol was immunoSEQ multiplex PCR, while the TCRdb copy is restricted to in-frame clones and leaves out a portion. Altogether roughly 250,000 clones are present, 70% to 90% being singletons, with the ten largest covering under 0.95%. The source material was peripheral blood. These receptors all come from a woman in her thirties with acute or convalescent COVID-19.

This clone has just a few counts. The rearrangement uses TRBV5-4 and TRBJ1-1; possible D gene TRBD1, 6 bases. Trimming left V 4 bases short and J 1 base short, with 14 bases between. Germline V gene sequence: CDR1 SGHNT, CDR2 YYREEE (reference sequence). The length of the CDR3 is 15 residues. CDR3 bases: TGTGCCAGCAGCCCCCGGACAGATAAGAACACTGAAGCTTTCTTT. It encodes CASSPRTDKNTEAFF. Complete variable domain (other parts from reference TRBV5-4 and TRBJ1-1): ETGVTQSPTHLIKTRGQQVTLRCSSQSGHNTVSWYQQALGQGPQFIFQYYREEENGRGNFPPRFSGLQFPNYSSELNVNALELDDSALYLCASSPRTDKNTEAFFGQGTRLTVV.

This clone was detected only a few times. This rearrangement joins TRBV30 to TRBJ2-5, with TRBD2 as a possible D gene (6 bases). This CDR3 region has 14 residues. V gave up 3 bases and J gave up 5 bases, with 16 bases separating them. The V gene's germline CDR1 is GTSNPN and CDR2 SVGIG (reference sequence). The CDR3 nucleotides read TGTGCCTGGAGGCTTGGGGGAGGAGGGGAGACCCAGTACTTC. Its protein product is CAWRLGGGGETQYF.

V and J are TRBV29-1 and TRBJ2-5, with D possibly matching TRBD2 (5 bases). V shed 7 bases and J shed 5 bases, with 14 bases lying between them. The CDR3 covers 12 residues. Germline-derived CDR1 and CDR2 are SQVTM and ANQGSEA. The chain's CDR3 is CSAGLLSETQYF. As DNA, the CDR3 is TGCAGCGCTGGACTCCTCAGTGAGACCCAGTACTTC.

This clone was recorded once. The genes are TRBV19 and TRBJ2-7; 8 nucleotides line up with TRBD2. The CDR3 is 17 residues long. J gave up 5 bases and V 6 bases, and 18 bases lay outside the gene matches. The germline CDR1 and CDR2 sequences are LNHDA and SQIVND (reference sequence). CDR3 in amino acids: CASSRGSFGGAGHEQYF. The CDR3 region has the DNA TGTGCCAGTAGCAGAGGCTCATTCGGGGGGGCAGGGCACGAGCAGTACTTC.

This sequence joins TRBV7-9 and TRBJ2-5; 9 bases map to TRBD2. With V trimmed by 4 bases and J by 5 bases, 8 bases remained unmatched. From germline, CDR1 is SEHNR and CDR2 FQNEAQ (reference sequence). There are 15 residues in the CDR3. This chain's CDR3 is CASSSGGRAFETQYF. The CDR3 nucleotides read TGTGCCAGCAGCTCCGGCGGGAGGGCCTTCGAGACCCAGTACTTC.

CDR3 protein: CASSVAGQGAADTQYF. The DNA for the CDR3 is TGTGCCAGCAGCGTAGCGGGACAGGGGGCCGCAGATACGCAGTATTTT. The genes are TRBV9 and TRBJ2-3; 12 nucleotides align to TRBD1. The CDR3 sequence is 16 residues long. With 0 bases clipped from V and 4 bases from J, the junction kept 3 bases outside the gene matches. The germline gives CDR1 SGDLS, CDR2 YYNGEE.

V usage is TRBV9 and J usage is TRBJ2-7; 7 bases align to TRBD1. The CDR3 length is 14 residues. Germline V lookup: CDR1 SGDLS, CDR2 YYNGEE. The junction had 6 bases not matched to a gene; V was cut back by 6 bases and J by 0 bases. The chain's CDR3 is CASNTGTDSYEQYF. The CDR3 DNA is TGTGCCAGCAACACCGGGACAGACTCCTACGAGCAGTACTTC.

V is TRBV5-1 and J is TRBJ2-1; D uncertain. V gave up 0 bases and J gave up 1 base, with 11 bases separating them. Germline V CDR1 and CDR2: SGHRS, YFSETQ. The CDR3 covers 16 residues. In nucleotides, the CDR3 is TGCGCCAGCAGCTTGGTCAGCGCAAATTCCTACAATGAGCAGTTCTTC. Translation gives CASSLVSANSYNEQFF.

This rearrangement joins TRBV5-1 to TRBJ1-1; D is unresolved. V was cut by 5 bases and J by 5 bases, with 10 bases left in between. Germline loops: CDR1 SGHRS, CDR2 YFSETQ. The CDR3 spans 12 residues. The CDR3 DNA is TGCGCCAGCAGTAGAGGCCAAACTGAAGCTTTCTTT. This translates into CASSRGQTEAFF.

V and J are TRBV30 and TRBJ2-7; TRBD2 agrees at 9 bases. The trim removed 0 bases at V and 7 bases at J, leaving 13 bases unmatched. Germline-derived CDR1 and CDR2 are GTSNPN and SVGIG (reference sequence). The length of the CDR3 is 16 residues. CDR3 DNA sequence: TGTGCCTGGAGTGTCCTTAGCGGGAGACACCGCGCGGAGCAGTACTTC. Its protein product is CAWSVLSGRHRAEQYF.

The chain is built from TRBV5-4 and TRBJ2-3, with 10 nucleotides matching TRBD2. The CDR3 loop spans 16 amino acids. The germline V gene encodes CDR1 SGHNT and CDR2 YYREEE (reference sequence). V was clipped by 0 bases and J by 6 bases; unmatched bases: 7. CDR3: CASSLGLAGVPDTQYF. In nucleotides, the CDR3 is TGTGCCAGCAGCTTGGGGCTAGCGGGAGTTCCGGATACGCAGTATTTT.

The chain's CDR3 is CASSHRGYQETQYF. The CDR3 bases are TGTGCCAGCAGCCATAGGGGGTACCAAGAGACCCAGTACTTC. The V and J genes are TRBV5-4 and TRBJ2-5, with TRBD1 as a possible D gene (6 bases). V was cut by 4 bases and J by 0 bases, with 10 bases left in between. CDR1 and CDR2 from the germline V gene are SGHNT and YYREEE (reference sequence). CDR3 length equals 14 residues. Full variable domain (remainder filled in from reference TRBV5-4 and TRBJ2-5): ETGVTQSPTHLIKTRGQQVTLRCSSQSGHNTVSWYQQALGQGPQFIFQYYREEENGRGNFPPRFSGLQFPNYSSELNVNALELDDSALYLCASSHRGYQETQYFGPGTRLLVL.

The V call is TRBV25-1, the J call TRBJ1-4; 7 nucleotides line up with TRBD1. J was trimmed by 3 bases and V by 5 bases; bases with no gene match: 15. The CDR3 loop spans 18 amino acids. Germline assignment: CDR1 MGHDK and CDR2 SYGVNS. The CDR3 loop is CASSLHRDSVGANEKLFF. DNA of the CDR3: TGTGCCAGCAGTCTTCACCGGGACAGCGTCGGGGCTAATGAAAAACTGTTTTTT.

J is TRBJ1-1 and V is TRBV6-5; no clear D gene. The CDR3 length is 13 residues. V lost 7 bases and J lost 0, with 9 bases in between. Germline V gives CDR1 MNHEY, CDR2 SVGAGI. Written as DNA, the CDR3 is TGTGCCAGCACCTTATCAGTGAACACTGAAGCTTTCTTT. This gives the protein CASTLSVNTEAFF.

The chain carries TRBV9 and TRBJ1-5; maybe TRBD1 (5 bases). The CDR3 is 14 residues long. Looked up from germline, CDR1 is SGDLS and CDR2 is YYNGEE. The germline V and J ends were trimmed by 3 bases and 2 bases, with 9 bases remaining between them. The CDR3 coding sequence is TGTGCCAGCAGCGGGGGGGTGGGCAATCAGCCCCAGCATTTT. Its protein is CASSGGVGNQPQHF.

V and J are TRBV30 and TRBJ2-1; 8 bases line up with TRBD1. The CDR3 is 15 residues long. Germline values: CDR1 GTSNPN, CDR2 SVGIG (reference sequence). V lost 1 base to trimming and J lost 7 bases; unmatched junction nucleotides: 9. The CDR3 reads CAWSADRGYRNEQFF. The CDR3 coding sequence is TGTGCCTGGAGTGCTGACAGGGGCTATAGGAATGAGCAGTTCTTC.

This chain links TRBV7-2 with TRBJ1-1, with D unresolved. Germline values: CDR1 SGHTA, CDR2 FQGNSA. This CDR3 has 16 residues. Between the trimmed V and J ends, which lost 5 bases and 1 base, there was a span of 17 bases. The CDR3 DNA reads TGTGCCAGCAGCCGTGCGGTGCGGGTGGGGAACACTGAAGCTTTCTTT. It codes for CASSRAVRVGNTEAFF.

V and J are TRBV21-1 and TRBJ2-7; TRBD2, the D gene given by the table, was not confirmed from the DNA. TRBV21-1 constitutes a pseudogene. CDR3 length: 13 residues. CDR3 in DNA: TGTGCCGAGTGGGGGGGGCACCCCTACGAGCAGTACTTC. It specifies CAEWGGHPYEQYF.

The CDR3: CASSPNGQGFTEAFF. In DNA, the CDR3 is TGTGCCAGCAGTCCGAATGGACAGGGTTTCACTGAAGCTTTCTTT. This chain connects TRBV6-5 to TRBJ1-1, with 8 positions matching TRBD1. Unmatched junction bases numbered 9, after V lost 5 bases and J lost 4 bases. This CDR3 has 15 amino acids. The V gene's germline CDR1 is MNHEY and CDR2 SVGAGI.

This chain links TRBV11-3 with TRBJ2-1; D call uncertain. Per the germline V gene, CDR1 is SGHNT and CDR2 is YENEEA. V was shortened by 0 bases and J by 8 bases, with 8 bases between the two germline ends. The CDR3 totals 13 residues. The CDR3 spells CASSLDELHEQFF. For the CDR3, the DNA is TGTGCCAGCAGCTTAGACGAACTCCATGAGCAGTTCTTC.

The gene calls are TRBV15 and TRBJ2-3; tentatively, D is TRBD2 (6 bases). Trimming left V 1 base short and J 4 bases short, with 9 bases between. The CDR3 runs 14 residues. Per germline, CDR1 LNHNV and CDR2 YYDKDF (reference sequence). The DNA of the CDR3 is TGTGCCACCAGCAGAGTTCCGGGAGCAGATACGCAGTATTTT. Its translation: CATSRVPGADTQYF.

This chain joins TRBV2 and TRBJ2-2; D possibly corresponds to TRBD2 (5 bases). Germline lookup yields CDR1 SNHLY and CDR2 FYNNEI. V dropped 5 bases and J dropped 6 bases, with 10 bases sitting between them. This CDR3 is built from 13 residues. The CDR3 region is CASSSPGAGELFF. The CDR3 DNA sequence: TGTGCCAGCAGTAGTCCCGGGGCCGGGGAGCTGTTTTTT.

This clone was detected a few times. J is TRBJ2-1 and V is TRBV5-1, with 8 nucleotides matching TRBD2. CDR1 and CDR2 (germline): SGHRS, YFSETQ. CDR3 length: 16 residues. Losses at the gene ends were 1 base for V and 3 bases for J; bases not matched to a gene: 6. CDR3 sequence: CASSLTSGANYNEQFF. CDR3 nucleotides: TGCGCCAGCAGCTTGACTAGCGGAGCAAACTACAATGAGCAGTTCTTC. The full variable domain, completed using reference TRBV5-1 and TRBJ2-1, is KAGVTQTPRYLIKTRGQQVTLSCSPISGHRSVSWYQQTPGQGLQFLFEYFSETQRNKGNFPGRFSGRQFSNSRSEMNVSTLELGDSALYLCASSLTSGANYNEQFFGPGTRLTVL.

As DNA, the CDR3 is TGTGCCAGACTAGCGGGAGGGCCGAATAGGGATGAGCAGTTCTTC. This codes for CARLAGGPNRDEQFF. The chain has TRBV6-5 and TRBJ2-1; TRBD2 matches 13 bases. CDR1 is MNHEY and CDR2 is SVGAGI in the germline V gene. Trimming at V came to 9 bases and at J to 8 bases, leaving 10 bases not matched to a gene. CDR3 length: 15 amino acids.

This sequence joins TRBV7-2 and TRBJ2-3, with D perhaps matching TRBD1 (5 bases). Germline assignment: CDR1 SGHTA and CDR2 FQGNSA. V was cut by 5 bases and J by 0 bases, with 15 bases left in between. This CDR3 region has 16 residues. CDR3 nucleotides: TGTGCCAGCAGCCCCAGACAGAGAACTAGCACAGATACGCAGTATTTT. This translates into CASSPRQRTSTDTQYF.